The entry that follows covers one TCR beta chain sequence. TCRdb keeps only in-frame clones here, not all; method: immunoSEQ multiplex PCR. The table has 35,000 to 50,000 clones, about 90% seen once; the top ten hold about 0.42%. The ends were cut back, 4 bases at V and 1 base at J, with 12 bases in the middle. CDR3 length: 15 residues. Germline V lookup: CDR1 SGHTA, CDR2 FQGNSA. This record comes from a study of T cell changes during pregnancy in multiple sclerosis. The V gene is TRBV7-2, the J gene TRBJ2-3; D possibly corresponds to TRBD1 (5 bases). Here the sequenced sample was CD4+ T cells from peripheral blood mononuclear cells, taken in the third trimester of pregnancy. The receptor's source is a female donor in good health, enrolled as a control in a pregnancy study. The CDR3 region is CASSSRQRRTDTQYF. In nucleotides, the CDR3 is TGTGCCAGCAGCTCCCGACAGCGACGCACAGATACGCAGTATTTT.